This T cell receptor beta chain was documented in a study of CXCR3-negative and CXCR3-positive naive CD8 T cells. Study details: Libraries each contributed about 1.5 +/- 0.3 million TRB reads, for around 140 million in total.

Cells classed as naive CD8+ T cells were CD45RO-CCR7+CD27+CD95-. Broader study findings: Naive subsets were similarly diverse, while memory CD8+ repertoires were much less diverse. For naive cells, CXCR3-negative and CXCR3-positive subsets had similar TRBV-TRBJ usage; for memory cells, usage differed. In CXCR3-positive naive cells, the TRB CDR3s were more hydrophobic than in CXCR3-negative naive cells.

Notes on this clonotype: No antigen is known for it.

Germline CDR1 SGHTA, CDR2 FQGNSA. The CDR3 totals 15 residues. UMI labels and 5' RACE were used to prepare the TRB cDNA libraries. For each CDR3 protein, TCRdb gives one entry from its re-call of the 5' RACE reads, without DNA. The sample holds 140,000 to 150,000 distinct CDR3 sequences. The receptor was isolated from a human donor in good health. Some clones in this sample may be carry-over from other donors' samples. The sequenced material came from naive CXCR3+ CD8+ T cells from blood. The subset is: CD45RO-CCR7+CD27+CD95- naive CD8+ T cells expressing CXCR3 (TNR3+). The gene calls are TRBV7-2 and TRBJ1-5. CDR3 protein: CASSIHGRSNQPQHF.